These 21 T cell receptor beta chains were sequenced from one sample in a study of blood T cell repertoires in COVID-19. Produced via immunoSEQ multiplex PCR; TCRdb's table is partial and in-frame only. Of around 180,000 clones in the sample, about 87% were seen once. The source material was peripheral blood. The receptors stem from a woman aged 25 to 39 with acute or convalescent COVID-19.

V and J are TRBV19 and TRBJ1-2; D is unresolved. CDR1 is LNHDA and CDR2 is SQIVND in the germline V gene (reference sequence). This CDR3 has 13 residues. The germline V and J ends were trimmed by 3 bases and 2 bases, with 7 bases remaining between them. In DNA, the CDR3 is TGTGCCAGTAGTATTAACAGAAACTATGGCTACACCTTC. Encoded protein: CASSINRNYGYTF.

The chain joins TRBV4-1 to TRBJ1-4, with a weak D call TRBD1 (6 bases). The CDR3 extends over 12 amino acids. Germline values: CDR1 MGHRA, CDR2 YSYEKL. Trimming shortened V by 1 base and J by 10 bases, and 7 bases separated the two germline ends. CDR3 in amino acids: CASSQGGGKLFF. The CDR3 nucleotides read TGCGCCAGCAGCCAAGGAGGGGGAAAACTGTTTTTT.

Comments on this clone: A read error may account for a junction end that differs from germline. This chain uses TRBV7-7 with TRBJ2-1; tentative D call: TRBD1 (6 bases). There are 18 residues in the CDR3. Germline loops: CDR1 SSHAT, CDR2 FNYEAQ (reference sequence). The CDR3 nucleotides read TGTGCTAGCAGCCCCAGGGTAGGGGGAATGCCGTCCTACAATGAGCAGTTCTTC. Protein product: CASSPRVGGMPSYNEQFF.

The rearrangement uses TRBV19 and TRBJ1-2; no definite D call. The germline V gene has CDR1 LNHDA and CDR2 SQIVND (reference sequence). V lost 5 bases to trimming and J lost 4 bases, with 14 bases between them. The CDR3 is 14 amino acids. The CDR3, as DNA: TGTGCCAGTAGTCCACCGGGGTCTAGCTATGGCTACACCTTC. Protein: CASSPPGSSYGYTF.

To note about this clone: Other DNA sequences from this sample encode an identical CDR3 as well. The V gene is TRBV5-1, the J gene TRBJ2-5; D unclear. The germline V gene has CDR1 SGHRS and CDR2 YFSETQ. The V end was cut by 0 bases, the J end by 5 bases, with 5 bases between. The CDR3 spans 12 residues. CDR3 sequence: CASSLVRETQYF. CDR3 nucleotides: TGCGCCAGCAGCTTGGTCAGGGAGACCCAGTACTTC.

This rearrangement joins TRBV5-1 to TRBJ2-3; D is perhaps TRBD1 (6 bases). The CDR3 sequence is 15 residues long. CDR1 is SGHRS, CDR2 YFSETQ, per germline. The V gene lost 4 bases and the J gene lost 6 bases, with 18 bases spanning the gap. CDR3 protein: CASSVGQTVSDTQYF. For the CDR3, the DNA is TGCGCCAGCAGCGTAGGACAGACAGTGTCCGATACGCAGTATTTT.

Turning to this clone: At one end the junction does not follow the germline gene, possibly because of a read error. The rearrangement uses TRBV27 and TRBJ1-5, with a tentative D call TRBD1 (6 bases). The V gene's germline CDR1 is MNHEY and CDR2 SMNVEV (reference sequence). The CDR3 is 14 amino acids. The CDR3 DNA reads TGTGCCAGCAGTTTAGTTATGGGGACACAGGCCCAACATTTT. Its protein is CASSLVMGTQAQHF.

V is TRBV5-1 and J is TRBJ2-1; the match to TRBD2 covers 8 bases. Germline V CDR1 and CDR2: SGHRS, YFSETQ. The V and J ends lost 0 bases and 6 bases, in that order; junction bases with no gene match: 5. CDR3 length: 15 residues. CDR3 loop: CASSLVLAELNEQFF. In nucleotides, the CDR3 is TGCGCCAGCAGCTTGGTACTAGCGGAACTCAATGAGCAGTTCTTC.

This clone was seen a single time. The J gene is TRBJ1-2, the V gene TRBV2; D may be TRBD1 (6 bases). The CDR3 runs to 12 residues. Germline V gene lookup returns CDR1 SNHLY and CDR2 FYNNEI. Between the trimmed V and J ends, which lost 5 bases and 4 bases, there was a span of 8 bases. The CDR3 sequence is CASSRDTYGYTF. CDR3 bases: TGTGCCAGCAGTAGGGACACCTATGGCTACACCTTC.

The chain employs TRBV5-1 and TRBJ1-4; D gene ambiguous. V was clipped by 1 base and J by 3 bases, with 10 bases between them. The germline V gene has CDR1 SGHRS and CDR2 YFSETQ. CDR3 size: 15 residues. The CDR3 sequence is CASSLWSTSNEKLFF. CDR3 sequence (DNA): TGCGCCAGCAGCTTGTGGTCTACCTCTAATGAAAAACTGTTTTTT.

The rearrangement joins TRBV28 to TRBJ2-7, with TRBD1 as a possible D gene (6 bases). Germline CDR1 is MDHEN and CDR2 is SYDVKM. Trimming took off 8 bases at V and 2 bases at J, with 16 bases between the two ends. This CDR3 region has 14 residues. The DNA of the CDR3 is TGTGCCAGCGTGCGGCCAGGGGCAACCTACGAGCAGTACTTC. It yields the protein CASVRPGATYEQYF.

This chain connects TRBV27 to TRBJ2-7, with D perhaps matching TRBD2 (7 bases). Germline CDR1 is MNHEY and CDR2 is SMNVEV (reference sequence). The length of the CDR3 is 13 residues. Trimming took 7 bases from V and 5 from J, leaving 15 bases between them. This CDR3 reads CASTRGAGDEQYF. The CDR3 coding sequence is TGTGCCAGCACTCGGGGGGCGGGCGACGAGCAGTACTTC.

The chain combines TRBV10-1 with TRBJ2-1; D uncertain. Trimming took off 5 bases at V and 1 base at J, with 3 bases between the two ends. This CDR3 is 12 amino acids long. Germline V gene sequence: CDR1 WNHNN, CDR2 SYGVQD (reference sequence). The CDR3 DNA sequence: TGCGCCAGCAGTCGGTCCTACAATGAGCAGTTCTTC. Protein product: CASSRSYNEQFF.

The chain couples TRBV5-8 to TRBJ2-3; 8 nucleotides match TRBD2. This CDR3 comprises 16 residues. CDR1 and CDR2 from the germline V gene are SGHTS and YDEGEE. After removal of 5 bases from V and 1 base from J, the junction contained 9 bases not matched to a gene. For the CDR3, the DNA is TGTGCCAGCAGGGTGATAGCGGGAAAGGGCACAGATACGCAGTATTTT. This gives the protein CASRVIAGKGTDTQYF.

The chain is built from TRBV7-9 and TRBJ1-2; D is unresolved. Germline CDR1 is SEHNR and CDR2 is FQNEAQ (reference sequence). This CDR3 region has 15 residues. V shed 5 bases and J shed 5 bases, with 18 bases lying between them. The CDR3 region is CASSPSSTPIYGYTF. In nucleotides, the CDR3 is TGTGCCAGCAGCCCTTCTTCTACCCCTATTTATGGCTACACCTTC.

In this sample, this clone turned up many times. J is TRBJ2-7 and V is TRBV3-1 (or the pseudogene TRBV3-2); no clear D gene. The length of the CDR3 is 13 residues. V lost 8 bases and J lost 2, with 13 bases in between. In germline, CDR1 is LGHDT, CDR2 YNNKEL (reference sequence). In DNA, the CDR3 is TGTGCCAGCGGGTCCCAGGCCCCCTACGAGCAGTACTTC. Its protein product is CASGSQAPYEQYF.

V usage is TRBV7-9 and J usage is TRBJ1-2; the D gene is possibly TRBD1 (5 bases). Germline-derived CDR1 and CDR2 are SEHNR and FQNEAQ (reference sequence). The CDR3 contains 14 residues. Between the trimmed V and J ends, which lost 1 base and 5 bases, there was a span of 11 bases. DNA for the CDR3: TGTGCCAGCAGCTTAGAGGGGCCGCCTTATGGCTACACCTTC. It translates to CASSLEGPPYGYTF.

CDR3 loop: CASSYMGQNTGELFF. The CDR3 nucleotides are TGTGCCAGCTCCTACATGGGACAGAACACCGGGGAGCTGTTTTTT. The chain is built from TRBV6-5 and TRBJ2-2, with D possibly matching TRBD1 (6 bases). This CDR3 comprises 15 residues. The ends were cut back, 8 bases at V and 1 base at J, with 14 bases in the middle. From germline, CDR1 is MNHEY and CDR2 SVGAGI.

This chain connects TRBV5-5 to TRBJ2-2; 7 bases match TRBD2. CDR1 is SGHKS, CDR2 YYEKEE, per germline (reference sequence). The trim removed 4 bases at V and 8 bases at J, leaving 14 bases unmatched. The CDR3 contains 16 residues. Here the CDR3 reads CASSPRAGLNRGELFF. For the CDR3, the DNA is TGTGCCAGCAGCCCTAGAGCGGGACTAAACAGGGGGGAGCTGTTTTTT.

The rearrangement links TRBV10-2 to TRBJ2-1; D unclear. Looked up from germline, CDR1 is WSHSY and CDR2 is SAAADI. The V end lost 0 bases, the J end lost 7 bases, and 7 bases lay between the germline ends. The length of the CDR3 is 13 residues. CDR3 bases: TGCGCCAGCAGTGAGTCCAGGTTGAATGAGCAGTTCTTC. It specifies CASSESRLNEQFF.

The genes are TRBV5-6 and TRBJ1-2; D unclear. The CDR3 length is 13 residues. The germline V and J ends were trimmed by 4 bases and 4 bases, with 11 bases remaining between them. CDR1 is SGHDT and CDR2 is YYEEEE in the germline V gene. Here the CDR3 reads CASSHTVPYGYTF. The CDR3 nucleotides are TGTGCCAGCAGCCACACAGTCCCCTATGGCTACACCTTC.